This T cell receptor (beta chain) was sequenced for a study of cytomegalovirus exposure and HLA in healthy donors. On this clone: Its antigen is not identified.

This CDR3 comprises 17 residues. CDR1 is WSHSY, CDR2 SAAADI, per germline. Trimming removed 6 bases from V and 0 bases from J; junction bases left unmatched: 3. The study ran its PCR with 60 Vbeta and 13 Jbeta primers. Sequencing was performed with immunoSEQ multiplex PCR; in TCRdb, only in-frame clones are kept and a portion is missing. In the table there are about 160,000 clones, roughly 80% of which are singletons. Notes on the study in general: An analysis done earlier found most TCR beta V segments productive about 87% or about 30% of the time. With DRB1 most and HLA-C fewest, TCR association rates differed between HLA loci in a later analysis. Specificity for CMV antigens was confirmed in vitro for three of the CMV-associated chains.

This receptor was identified in a human donor in good health. This rearrangement joins TRBV10-2 to TRBJ2-2; 14 nucleotides line up with TRBD2. The specimen sequenced was PBMCs. CDR3 bases: TGCGCCAGCAGGCGACTAGCGGGGGGGCCGAACACCGGGGAGCTGTTTTTT. Amino acid sequence: CASRRLAGGPNTGELFF.